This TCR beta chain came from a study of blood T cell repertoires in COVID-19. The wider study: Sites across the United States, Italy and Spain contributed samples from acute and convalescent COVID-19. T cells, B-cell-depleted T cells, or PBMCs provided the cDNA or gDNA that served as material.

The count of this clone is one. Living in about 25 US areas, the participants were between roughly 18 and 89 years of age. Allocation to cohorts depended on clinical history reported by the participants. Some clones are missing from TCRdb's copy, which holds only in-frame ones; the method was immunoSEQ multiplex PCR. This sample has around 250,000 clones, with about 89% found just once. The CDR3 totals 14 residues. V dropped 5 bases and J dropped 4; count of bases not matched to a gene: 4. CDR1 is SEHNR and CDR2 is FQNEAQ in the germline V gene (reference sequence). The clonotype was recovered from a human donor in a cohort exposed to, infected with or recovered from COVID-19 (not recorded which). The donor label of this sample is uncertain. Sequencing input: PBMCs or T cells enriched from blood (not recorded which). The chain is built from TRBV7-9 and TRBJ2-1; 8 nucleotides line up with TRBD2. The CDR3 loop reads CASSKLAVYNEQFF. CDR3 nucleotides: TGTGCCAGCAGCAAACTAGCGGTTTACAATGAGCAGTTCTTC. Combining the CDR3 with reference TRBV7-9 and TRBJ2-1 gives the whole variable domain DTGVSQNPRHKITKRGQNVTFRCDPISEHNRLYWYRQTLGQGPEFLTYFQNEAQLEKSRLLSDRFSAERPKGSFSTLEIQRTEQGDSAMYLCASSKLAVYNEQFFGPGTRLTVL.